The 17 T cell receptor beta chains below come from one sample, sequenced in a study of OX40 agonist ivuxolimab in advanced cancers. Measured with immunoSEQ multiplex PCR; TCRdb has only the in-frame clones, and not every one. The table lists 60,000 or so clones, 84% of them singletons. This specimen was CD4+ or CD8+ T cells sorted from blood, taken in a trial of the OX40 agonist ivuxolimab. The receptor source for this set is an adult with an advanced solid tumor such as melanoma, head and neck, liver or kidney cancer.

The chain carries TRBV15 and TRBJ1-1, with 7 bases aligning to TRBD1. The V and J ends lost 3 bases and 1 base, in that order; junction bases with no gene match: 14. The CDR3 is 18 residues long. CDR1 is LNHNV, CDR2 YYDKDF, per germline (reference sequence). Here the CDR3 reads CATSRNPTGPGGNTEAFF. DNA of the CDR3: TGTGCCACCAGCAGGAACCCGACAGGGCCGGGGGGGAACACTGAAGCTTTCTTT. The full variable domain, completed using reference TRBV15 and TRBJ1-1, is DAMVIQNPRYQVTQFGKPVTLSCSQTLNHNVMYWYQQKSSQAPKLLFHYYDKDFNNEADTPDNFQSRRPNTSFCFLDIRSPGLGDTAMYLCATSRNPTGPGGNTEAFFGQGTRLTVV.

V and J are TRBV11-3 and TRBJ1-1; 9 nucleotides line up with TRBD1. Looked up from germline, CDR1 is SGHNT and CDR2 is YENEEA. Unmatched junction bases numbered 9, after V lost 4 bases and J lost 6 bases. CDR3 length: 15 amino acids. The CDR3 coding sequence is TGTGCCAGCAGCTCCGGCCGGGACAGGGTTCCTGAAGCTTTCTTT. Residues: CASSSGRDRVPEAFF.

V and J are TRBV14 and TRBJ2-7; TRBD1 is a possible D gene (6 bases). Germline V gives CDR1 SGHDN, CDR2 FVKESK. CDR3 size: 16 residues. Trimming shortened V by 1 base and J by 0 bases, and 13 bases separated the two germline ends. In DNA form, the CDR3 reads TGTGCCAGCAGCCAAGCCCACTTCAGGGGCTCCTACGAGCAGTACTTC. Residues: CASSQAHFRGSYEQYF. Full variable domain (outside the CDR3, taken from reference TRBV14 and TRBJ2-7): EAGVTQFPSHSVIEKGQTVTLRCDPISGHDNLYWYRRVMGKEIKFLLHFVKESKQDESGMPNNRFLAERTGGTYSTLKVQPAELEDSGVYFCASSQAHFRGSYEQYFGPGTRLTVT.

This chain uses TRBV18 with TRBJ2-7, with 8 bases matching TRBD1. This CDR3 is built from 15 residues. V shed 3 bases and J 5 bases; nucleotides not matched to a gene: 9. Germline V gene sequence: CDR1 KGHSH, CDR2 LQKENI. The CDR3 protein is CASSPNRDRPNEQYF. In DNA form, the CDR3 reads TGTGCCAGCTCACCCAACCGGGACAGGCCCAACGAGCAGTACTTC.

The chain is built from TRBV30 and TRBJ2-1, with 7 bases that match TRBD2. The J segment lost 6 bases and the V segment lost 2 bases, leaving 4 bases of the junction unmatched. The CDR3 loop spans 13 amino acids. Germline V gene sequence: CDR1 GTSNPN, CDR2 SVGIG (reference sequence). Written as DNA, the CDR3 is TGTGCCTGGAGTTGGGGGAGGGGCAATGAGCAGTTCTTC. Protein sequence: CAWSWGRGNEQFF. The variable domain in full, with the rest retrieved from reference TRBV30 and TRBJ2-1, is SQTIHQWPATLVQPVGSPLSLECTVEGTSNPNLYWYRQAAGRGLQLLFYSVGIGQISSEVPQNLSASRPQDRQFILSSKKLLLSDSGFYLCAWSWGRGNEQFFGPGTRLTVL.

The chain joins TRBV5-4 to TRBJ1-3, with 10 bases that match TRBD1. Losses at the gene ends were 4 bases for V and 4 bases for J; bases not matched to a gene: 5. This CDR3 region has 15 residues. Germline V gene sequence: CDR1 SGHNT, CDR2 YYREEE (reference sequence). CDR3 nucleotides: TGTGCCAGCAGCGGAGGGACAGGGGTAGGAAACACCATATATTTT. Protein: CASSGGTGVGNTIYF.

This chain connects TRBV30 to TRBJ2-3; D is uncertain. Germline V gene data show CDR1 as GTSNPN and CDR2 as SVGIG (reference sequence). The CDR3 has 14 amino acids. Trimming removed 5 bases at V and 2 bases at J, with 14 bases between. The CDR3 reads CAWVKAAITDTQYF. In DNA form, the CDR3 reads TGTGCCTGGGTAAAGGCGGCTATCACAGATACGCAGTATTTT. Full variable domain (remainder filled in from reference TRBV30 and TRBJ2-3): SQTIHQWPATLVQPVGSPLSLECTVEGTSNPNLYWYRQAAGRGLQLLFYSVGIGQISSEVPQNLSASRPQDRQFILSSKKLLLSDSGFYLCAWVKAAITDTQYFGPGTRLTVL.

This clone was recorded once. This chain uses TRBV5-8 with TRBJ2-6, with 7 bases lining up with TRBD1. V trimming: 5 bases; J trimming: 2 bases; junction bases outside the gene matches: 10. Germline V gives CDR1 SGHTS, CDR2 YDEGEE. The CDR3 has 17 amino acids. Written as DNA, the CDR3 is TGTGCCAGCAGTCTTCACAGGGGAATTGCTGGGGCCAACGTCCTGACTTTC. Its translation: CASSLHRGIAGANVLTF.

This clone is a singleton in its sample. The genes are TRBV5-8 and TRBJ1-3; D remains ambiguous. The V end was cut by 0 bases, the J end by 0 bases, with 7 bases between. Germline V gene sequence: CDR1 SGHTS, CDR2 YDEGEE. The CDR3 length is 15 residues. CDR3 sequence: CASSLGLSSGNTIYF. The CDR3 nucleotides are TGTGCCAGCAGCTTGGGGCTGAGCTCTGGAAACACCATATATTTT.

This CDR3 is CASSIGVTIGNTIYF. CDR3 coding DNA: TGTGCCAGTAGTATAGGGGTGACGATCGGAAACACCATATATTTT. V gene TRBV19 combines with J gene TRBJ1-3; D remains unclear. Per the germline V gene, CDR1 is LNHDA and CDR2 is SQIVND (reference sequence). The CDR3 is 15 residues long. V lost 1 base, J lost 4 bases, and 11 bases lay in between.

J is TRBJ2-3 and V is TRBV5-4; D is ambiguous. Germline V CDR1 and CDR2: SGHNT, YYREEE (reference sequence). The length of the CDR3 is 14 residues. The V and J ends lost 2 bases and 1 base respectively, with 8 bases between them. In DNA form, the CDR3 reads TGTGCCAGCAGCTTCTCAGCTCGCACAGATACGCAGTATTTT. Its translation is CASSFSARTDTQYF. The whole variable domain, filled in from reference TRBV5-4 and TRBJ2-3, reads ETGVTQSPTHLIKTRGQQVTLRCSSQSGHNTVSWYQQALGQGPQFIFQYYREEENGRGNFPPRFSGLQFPNYSSELNVNALELDDSALYLCASSFSARTDTQYFGPGTRLTVL.

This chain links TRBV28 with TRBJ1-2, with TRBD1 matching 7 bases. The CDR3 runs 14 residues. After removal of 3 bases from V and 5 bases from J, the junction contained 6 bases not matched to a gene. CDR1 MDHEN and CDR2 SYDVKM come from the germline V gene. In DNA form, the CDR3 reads TGTGCCAGCAGTTTTAAGACAGGGTTTTATGGCTACACCTTC. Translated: CASSFKTGFYGYTF.

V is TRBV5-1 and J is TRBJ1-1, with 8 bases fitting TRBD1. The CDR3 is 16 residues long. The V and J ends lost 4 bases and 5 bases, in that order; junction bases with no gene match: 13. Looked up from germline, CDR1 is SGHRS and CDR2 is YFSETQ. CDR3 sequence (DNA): TGCGCCAGCAGCCAGGACAGGGCACTACCTACGACTGAAGCTTTCTTT. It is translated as CASSQDRALPTTEAFF.

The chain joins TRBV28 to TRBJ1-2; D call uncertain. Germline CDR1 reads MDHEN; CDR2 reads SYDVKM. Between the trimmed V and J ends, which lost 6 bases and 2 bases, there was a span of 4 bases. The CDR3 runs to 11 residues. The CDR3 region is CASSPNYGYTF. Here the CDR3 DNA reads TGTGCCAGCAGCCCGAACTATGGCTACACCTTC.

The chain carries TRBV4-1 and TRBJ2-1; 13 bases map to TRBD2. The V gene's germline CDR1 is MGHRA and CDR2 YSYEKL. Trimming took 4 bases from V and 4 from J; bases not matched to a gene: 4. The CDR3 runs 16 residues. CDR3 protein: CASSPSTSGRYNEQFF. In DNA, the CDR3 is TGCGCCAGCAGCCCCTCGACTAGCGGGAGGTACAATGAGCAGTTCTTC.

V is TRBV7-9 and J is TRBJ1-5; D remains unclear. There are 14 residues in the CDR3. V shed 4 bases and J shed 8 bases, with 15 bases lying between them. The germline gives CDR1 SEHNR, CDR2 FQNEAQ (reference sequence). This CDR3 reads CASSSTGGREPQHF. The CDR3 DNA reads TGTGCCAGCAGCTCCACGGGTGGTAGGGAGCCCCAGCATTTT.

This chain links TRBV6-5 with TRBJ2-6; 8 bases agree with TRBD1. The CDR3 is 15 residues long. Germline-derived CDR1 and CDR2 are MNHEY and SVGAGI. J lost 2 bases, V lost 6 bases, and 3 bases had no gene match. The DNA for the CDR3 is TGTGCCAGCAGCAGGGGGCGCCCTGGGGCCAACGTCCTGACTTTC. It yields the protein CASSRGRPGANVLTF.